This is a list of T cell receptor beta chains from one sample in a study of T cell changes during pregnancy in multiple sclerosis. Produced via immunoSEQ multiplex PCR; TCRdb's table is partial and in-frame only. Of about 34,000 clones in the sample, 85% to 90% are singletons; the top ten hold about 3.8%. Sample: CD8+ T cells from peripheral blood mononuclear cells, taken in the third trimester of pregnancy. The receptor set was obtained from a female donor with multiple sclerosis, enrolled in a pregnancy study. CDR3s include the opening cysteine and the closing phenylalanine or tryptophan. The order of the fields is J gene, clone size, D gene, V gene, CDR3 DNA, CDR3 protein. A D gene is named only where the DNA matches it firmly. A row's size may be missing; if present it is once, few, many or a size class.

>TRBJ2-1|-|-|TRBV4-1
TGCGCCAGCAGCCAAGTCCCGGGGTCCCGCTACAATGAGCAGTTCTTC
CASSQVPGSRYNEQFF
>TRBJ2-1|-|-|TRBV5-1
TGCGCCAGCAGCCACAGGGAGGGAAAGCCGGGAAATGAGCAGTTCTTC
CASSHREGKPGNEQFF
>TRBJ2-3|-|-|TRBV5-1
TGCGCCAGCAGCTTGGTGGCGCGGAGCACAGATACGCAGTATTTT
CASSLVARSTDTQYF
>TRBJ2-7|-|TRBD2|TRBV4-3
TGCGCCAGCAGCCAAGATTCTAGCCGACTAGCGGGGGTATACGAGCAGTACTTC
CASSQDSSRLAGVYEQYF
>TRBJ2-3|-|TRBD2|TRBV7-9
TGTGCCAGCAGCTTAGACGCTCCCCTAGCGGGGGGAACAGATACGCAGTATTTT
CASSLDAPLAGGTDTQYF
>TRBJ2-2|-|TRBD1|TRBV10-3
TGTGCCATCAGTGACGGGCAGGGGGCGACAGGGGAGCTGTTTTTT
CAISDGQGATGELFF
>TRBJ1-1|-|-|TRBV13
TGTGCCAGCAGCCCGCAGGGTGTTTTTACTGAAGCTTTCTTT
CASSPQGVFTEAFF
>TRBJ1-6|-|TRBD1|TRBV4-2
TGTGCCAGCAGCCAAGAACAGGGGGCGGGTAATTCACCCCTCCACTTT
CASSQEQGAGNSPLHF
>TRBJ1-5|-|-|TRBV10-3
TGTGCCATCAGTGCATCAGGGGATAGCAATCAGCCCCAGCATTTT
CAISASGDSNQPQHF
>TRBJ1-6|-|-|TRBV5-4
TGTGCCAGCAGCCCGCCCGGGTCCCTAGGTTCACCCCTCCACTTT
CASSPPGSLGSPLHF
>TRBJ2-7|-|TRBD1|TRBV7-9
TGTGCCAGCAGCTCCCCCGGGACAGGGGTCGGCTCCTACGAGCAGTACTTC
CASSSPGTGVGSYEQYF
>TRBJ2-7|-|TRBD1|TRBV9
TGTGCCAGCAGCACCGGGGACAGGACCTACGAGCAGTACTTC
CASSTGDRTYEQYF
>TRBJ2-5|-|TRBD1|TRBV18
TGTGCCAGCTCACCCCCAGGACAGGCCCAAGAGACCCAGTACTTC
CASSPPGQAQETQYF
>TRBJ2-3|-|TRBD2|TRBV7-3
TGTGCCAGCAGCTTTGGGACTAGCGGGGGTGATACGCAGTATTTT
CASSFGTSGGDTQYF
>TRBJ2-3|-|TRBD2|TRBV9
TGTGCCAGCAGCGGTTTCCGTGGGACTAGTCCAGATACGCAGTATTTT
CASSGFRGTSPDTQYF
>TRBJ1-3|-|-|TRBV30
TGTGCCACCAAAACAGGGAGCTCTGGAAACACCATATATTTT
CATKTGSSGNTIYF
>TRBJ2-7|-|-|TRBV14
TGTGCCAGCAGCCCTAACGTCTACGAGCAGTACTTC
CASSPNVYEQYF
>TRBJ2-5|-|TRBD1|TRBV18
TGTGCCAGCTCACCACAGGGACGGGACAGGGGGCTAGCGGAGACCCAGTACTTC
CASSPQGRDRGLAETQYF
>TRBJ1-4|-|-|TRBV9
TGTGCCAGCAGCTCAGGAACAACAACTAATGAAAAACTGTTTTTT
CASSSGTTTNEKLFF
>TRBJ2-2|-|TRBD1|TRBV6-5
TGTGCCAGCAGTTACTGGGACAGGGGGCCGGGGGAGCTGTTTTTT
CASSYWDRGPGELFF
>TRBJ2-5|-|TRBD1|TRBV4-3
TGCGCCAGCAGCCAAGTACGACAGGGGGGAGAGACCCAGTACTTC
CASSQVRQGGETQYF
>TRBJ1-2|few|TRBD1|TRBV5-5
TGTGCCAGCAGCTGGATCCCGGGACAGGTGAACTATGGCTACACCTTC
CASSWIPGQVNYGYTF
>TRBJ2-7|-|-|TRBV5-5
TGTGCCAGCTGGGGAGCCAGCTCCTACGAGCAGTACTTC
CASWGASSYEQYF
>TRBJ1-1|-|TRBD1|TRBV6-5
TGTGCCAGCAGTCAAGACAGGGGCCTATCTCTGGGAGCTTTCTTT
CASSQDRGLSLGAFF
>TRBJ2-2|-|-|TRBV9
TGTGCCAGCAGCCAGGAACTTGGGAGTATAGGGGAGCTGTTTTTT
CASSQELGSIGELFF
>TRBJ2-3|-|-|TRBV27
TGTGCCAGCACCTCCCTAGCCCACACAGATACGCAGTATTTT
CASTSLAHTDTQYF
>TRBJ2-1|-|TRBD2|TRBV6-4
TGTGCCAGCAGTGCGGGGGGCTCCTACAATGAGCAGTTCTTC
CASSAGGSYNEQFF
>TRBJ2-3|-|-|TRBV13
TGTGCCAGCAGCCGAGAGGGCGCGGATACGCAGTATTTT
CASSREGADTQYF
>TRBJ2-1|few|-|TRBV21-1
TGTGCCAGCAGCAAATGGCCCGGGACTAGTGCCTGGAATGAGCAGTTCTTC
CASSKWPGTSAWNEQFF
>TRBJ2-5|-|TRBD2|TRBV9
TGTGCCAGAAGGACGACTAAGGCGGGGGTGGCCCAGTACTTC
CARRTTKAGVAQYF
>TRBJ1-2|-|-|TRBV16
TGTGCCAGCAGCCAATCGGGGAGCTATGGCTACACCTTC
CASSQSGSYGYTF
>TRBJ1-3|once|TRBD1|TRBV4-3
TGCGCCAGCAGCCAAAACAGGGGTATGTTCTCTGGAAACACCATATATTTT
CASSQNRGMFSGNTIYF
>TRBJ1-1|-|TRBD1|TRBV7-2
TGTGCCAGCAGCTTAGTTACAGGGGGCCGCACTGAAGCTTTCTTT
CASSLVTGGRTEAFF
>TRBJ1-5|-|-|TRBV7-3
TGTGCCAGCAGCTTAAATAGCGGCCAGCCCCAGCATTTT
CASSLNSGQPQHF
>TRBJ2-7|once|-|TRBV19
TGTGCCAGTAGACCTCGACAGGTAGCACCCTACGAGCAGTACTTC
CASRPRQVAPYEQYF